The 5 T cell receptor beta chains listed next were all sequenced from one sample in a study of identical twins. TCRdb processed the 5' RACE reads anew with MiXCR; each CDR3 protein has one entry. Of roughly 770,000 distinct CDR3 sequences in the sample, around a sixth are singletons; the top ten hold about an eighth. These data also formed part of another study, on T cells expressing NK-cell markers.

Material: PBMCs. The receptors were sampled from a woman aged 18-35 years in good health.

This chain connects TRBV5-5 to TRBJ2-1; no reliable D call. CDR3 length: 15 amino acids. Trimming removed 4 bases at V and 2 bases at J, with 13 bases between. In germline, CDR1 is SGHKS, CDR2 YYEKEE (reference sequence). As DNA, the CDR3 is TGTGCCAGCAGCCCAGAGTGGATTACCTACAATGAGCAGTTCTTC. Protein: CASSPEWITYNEQFF.

The table lists this clonotype with many counts. The chain uses TRBV6-4 and TRBJ1-1; D might be TRBD1 (5 bases). V lost 6 bases and J lost 5, with 16 bases in between. Germline lookup yields CDR1 MRHNA and CDR2 SNTAGT. The CDR3 contains 14 residues. CDR3: CASRDTSIGTEAFF. The CDR3 DNA is TGTGCCAGCAGGGACACCAGTATAGGGACTGAAGCTTTCTTT.

The chain couples TRBV6-5 to TRBJ2-2; 12 bases map to TRBD2. V lost 2 bases and J lost 6; bases outside the gene matches: 4. Germline CDR1 MNHEY, CDR2 SVGAGI. The CDR3 spans 16 residues. The CDR3 DNA reads TGTGCCAGCAGTTACCCAAGACTAGCGGGAGCCGGGGAGCTGTTTTTT. Translating gives CASSYPRLAGAGELFF.

This sequence joins TRBV6-6 and TRBJ1-1; D might be TRBD1 (5 bases). Germline-derived CDR1 and CDR2 are MNHNY and SVGAGI (reference sequence). Trimming removed 6 bases at V and 8 bases at J, with 13 bases between. The CDR3 totals 12 residues. CDR3 coding DNA: TGTGCCAGCAGACAAGGGAGGGGCGAAGCTTTCTTT. It specifies CASRQGRGEAFF.

The chain has TRBV6-1 and TRBJ2-1, with 10 bases fitting TRBD2. This CDR3 has 14 residues. Germline-derived CDR1 and CDR2 are MNHNS and SASEGT. The CDR3: CSTAEGAGGGEQFF. The CDR3 bases are TGTTCCACGGCCGAGGGAGCGGGGGGGGGTGAGCAGTTCTTC.